The present T cell receptor (beta chain) was sequenced within a study of OX40 agonist ivuxolimab in advanced cancers. The overall study: Under the entry rules, prior anti-PD-1, anti-PD-L1 or anti-CTLA-4 therapy was allowed, and around 40% had some.

V was clipped by 3 bases and J by 1 base, with 9 bases between them. The CDR3 spans 14 residues. CDR1 KGHSH and CDR2 LQKENI come from the germline V gene. Worth noting for this clone: Antigen specificity is unknown.

Findings and caveats of the study: Averaged across samples, CD8+ T cells carried more expanded clones than CD4+ did. Some nonresponders additionally presented with little normalized T-cell clonal expansion.

The protocol was immunoSEQ multiplex PCR, while the TCRdb copy is restricted to in-frame clones and leaves out a portion. The sample carries 60,000 to 75,000 clones, approximately 80% recorded once. Sequenced here: CD4+ or CD8+ T cells sorted from blood, sampled in a trial of the OX40 agonist ivuxolimab. The chain carries TRBV18 and TRBJ1-1; D call uncertain. The receptor was isolated from an adult with an advanced solid tumor such as melanoma, head and neck, liver or kidney cancer. The CDR3 bases are TGTGCCAGCTCACCGTCGCAGAAGAACACTGAAGCTTTCTTT. This sequence encodes CASSPSQKNTEAFF.